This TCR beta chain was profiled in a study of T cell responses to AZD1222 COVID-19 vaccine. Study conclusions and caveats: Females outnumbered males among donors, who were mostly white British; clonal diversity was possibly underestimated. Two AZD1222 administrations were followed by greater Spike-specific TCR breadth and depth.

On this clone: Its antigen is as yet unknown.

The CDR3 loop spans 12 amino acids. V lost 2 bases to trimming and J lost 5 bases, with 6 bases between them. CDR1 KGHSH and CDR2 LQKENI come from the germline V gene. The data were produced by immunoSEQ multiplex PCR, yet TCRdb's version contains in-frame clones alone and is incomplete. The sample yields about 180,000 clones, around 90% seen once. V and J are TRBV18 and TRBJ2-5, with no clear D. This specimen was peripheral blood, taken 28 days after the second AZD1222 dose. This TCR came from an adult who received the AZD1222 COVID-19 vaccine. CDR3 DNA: TGTGCCAGCTCACCATTTCCTGAGACCCAGTACTTC. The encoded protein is CASSPFPETQYF.